Shown below are 20 T cell receptor beta chains from a single sample sequenced in a study of T cells in Graves' hyperthyroidism and ophthalmopathy. Authors of the study amplified TCR beta CDR3 regions from RNA transcripts. First-round RT-PCR targeting the TCR CDR3 was performed with the HTBI primer set. Each CDR3 protein gets one entry after TCRdb re-called the multiplex PCR reads with MiXCR. The sample comprises about 570,000 distinct CDR3 sequences, less than 15% of which are singletons, and more than 11% rests with the top ten. The specimen sequenced was blood. Receptors originate from a woman in her thirties or forties with Graves' hyperthyroidism.

This clonotype was seen ten or more times. The V gene is TRBV29-1, the J gene TRBJ2-2; the match to TRBD1 covers 9 bases. Germline V gene lookup returns CDR1 SQVTM and CDR2 ANQGSEA. This CDR3 contains 14 residues. The J segment lost 2 bases and the V segment lost 6 bases, leaving 4 bases of the junction unmatched. The CDR3 DNA reads as TGCAGCGTCGGACAGGGGCACAACACCGGGGAGCTGTTTTTT. It specifies CSVGQGHNTGELFF.

In this sample, this clonotype turned up a few times. This CDR3 is CASSQRAGEDEKLFF. In DNA, the CDR3 is TGTGCCAGCTCCCAACGGGCAGGGGAGGATGAAAAACTGTTTTTT. This chain links TRBV18 with TRBJ1-4; perhaps TRBD1 as D (6 bases). CDR1 is KGHSH and CDR2 is LQKENI in the germline V gene. There are 15 residues in the CDR3. The V gene lost 6 bases and the J gene lost 6 bases, with 17 bases spanning the gap.

On this clonotype: A much more abundant neighbour one base away suggests this may be a read error. The chain joins TRBV5-1 to TRBJ2-5; D unclear. Germline loops: CDR1 SGHRS, CDR2 YFSETQ. The length of the CDR3 is 13 residues. The CDR3: CASSLEADETQHF. CDR3 DNA sequence: TGCGCCAGCAGCTTGGAGGCGGACGAGACCCAGCACTTC.

This clonotype was detected a few times. J is TRBJ2-1 and V is TRBV20-1; D is unclear. The CDR3 is 14 residues long. The V and J ends lost 0 bases and 2 bases respectively, with 8 bases between them. CDR1 is DFQATT, CDR2 SNEGSKA, per germline (reference sequence). CDR3 sequence reads: CSARDRQAYNEQFF. The CDR3 nucleotides are TGCAGTGCTAGAGATCGTCAGGCCTACAATGAGCAGTTCTTC.

This clonotype was observed a few times. The chain couples TRBV4-1 to TRBJ2-2, with D tentatively TRBD1 (7 bases). V was cut by 2 bases and J by 3 bases, with 16 bases left in between. CDR3 length equals 17 residues. Germline V lookup: CDR1 MGHRA, CDR2 YSYEKL. The CDR3 protein is CASSQRRQGGDTGELFF. The DNA for the CDR3 is TGCGCCAGCAGCCAAAGGAGACAGGGAGGTGACACCGGGGAGCTGTTTTTT.

Ten or more counts support this clonotype. The rearrangement links TRBV20-1 to TRBJ2-7; 7 nucleotides align to TRBD1. V lost 5 bases to trimming and J lost 0 bases; unmatched junction nucleotides: 7. This CDR3 region has 14 residues. Germline V CDR1 and CDR2: DFQATT, SNEGSKA (reference sequence). CDR3 loop: CSAPTGAGSYEQYF. In nucleotides, the CDR3 is TGCAGTGCTCCCACAGGGGCAGGCTCCTACGAGCAGTACTTC.

This clonotype appeared many times. The chain uses TRBV6-2 or TRBV6-3 and TRBJ1-5, with D hard to call. Germline V gives CDR1 MNHEY, CDR2 SVGEGT. V lost 9 bases, J lost 0 bases, and 12 bases lay in between. The CDR3 has 14 residues. The CDR3 is CASKAGNSNQPQHF. The CDR3 bases are TGTGCCAGTAAGGCTGGGAATAGCAATCAGCCCCAGCATTTT.

This clonotype occurred many times. The J gene is TRBJ2-7, the V gene TRBV3-1; unclear D gene. CDR3 length: 10 amino acids. Germline V gene data show CDR1 as LGHDT and CDR2 as YNNKEL (reference sequence). V dropped 8 bases and J dropped 3 bases, with 5 bases sitting between them. This chain's CDR3 is CASGDYEQYF. In nucleotides, the CDR3 is TGTGCCAGCGGAGACTACGAGCAGTACTTC.

The rearrangement links TRBV7-9 to TRBJ2-3; no firm D call. TRBJ1-5 explains the end of the DNA better; the J call may be wrong. Germline V lookup: CDR1 SEHNR, CDR2 FQNEAQ (reference sequence). This CDR3 has 12 amino acids. The CDR3 coding sequence is TGTGCCAGCAGCTTAGTTACAGATACGCAGCATTTT. Protein sequence: CASSLVTDTQHF.

V usage is TRBV7-2 and J usage is TRBJ2-7, with a weak D call TRBD2 (6 bases). The CDR3 is made up of 15 amino acids. CDR1 is SGHTA, CDR2 FQGNSA, per germline. Trimming shortened V by 7 bases and J by 2 bases, and 18 bases separated the two germline ends. The CDR3 region is CASTLGGGGTYEQYF. The CDR3 DNA reads as TGTGCCAGCACCCTTGGGGGAGGTGGAACCTACGAGCAGTACTTC.

This clonotype has ten or more counts. The J gene is TRBJ2-7, the V gene TRBV18, with D possibly being TRBD2 (5 bases). V was clipped by 0 bases and J by 5 bases, with 11 bases between them. The CDR3 loop spans 14 amino acids. Looked up from germline, CDR1 is KGHSH and CDR2 is LQKENI. This chain's CDR3 is CASSPPSGSHEQYF. CDR3 bases: TGTGCCAGCTCACCACCTTCGGGGTCCCACGAGCAGTACTTC.

V is TRBV28 and J is TRBJ2-6; D not resolved. Germline lookup yields CDR1 MDHEN and CDR2 SYDVKM. This CDR3 contains 17 residues. V lost 7 bases and J 3 bases, leaving 19 bases between the germline ends. The CDR3 sequence: CASTTSVGFGGANVLTF. The CDR3 DNA sequence: TGTGCCAGCACCACCTCGGTGGGGTTCGGTGGGGCCAACGTCCTGACTTTC.

This clonotype was counted at least ten times. The chain links TRBV12-3 or TRBV12-4 to TRBJ2-1; TRBD1 agrees at 7 bases. This CDR3 region has 14 residues. Trimming took 4 bases from V and 6 from J; bases not matched to a gene: 6. In nucleotides, the CDR3 is TGTGCCAGCAGTTCCGGGACAGCCCTCAATGAGCAGTTCTTC. As protein: CASSSGTALNEQFF.

This clonotype was observed at least ten times. CDR3 sequence reads: CAWSVHRLATNEQFF. In nucleotides, the CDR3 is TGTGCCTGGAGTGTACATAGGCTAGCCACAAATGAGCAGTTCTTC. This chain links TRBV30 with TRBJ2-1, with D tentatively TRBD2 (5 bases). The CDR3 is made up of 15 amino acids. Trimming removed 0 bases from V and 7 bases from J, with 16 bases in between. From germline, CDR1 is GTSNPN and CDR2 SVGIG (reference sequence).

This clonotype was counted only a few times. The genes are TRBV3-1 and TRBJ2-4; D may correspond to TRBD1 or TRBD2 (7 bases each). The CDR3 is 14 residues long. Deletions cut 4 bases from V and 7 bases from J, with 14 bases between. CDR1 is LGHDT and CDR2 is YNNKEL in the germline V gene (reference sequence). The CDR3 loop is CASSPQGRGNIQYF. In DNA form, the CDR3 reads TGTGCCAGCAGCCCACAGGGGAGGGGGAACATTCAGTACTTC.

This clonotype was seen ten or more times. The V call is TRBV28, the J call TRBJ2-7; D perhaps matches TRBD2 (6 bases). CDR3 length: 13 amino acids. Germline V gene sequence: CDR1 MDHEN, CDR2 SYDVKM. Trimming removed 8 bases from V and 5 bases from J, with 16 bases in between. The CDR3 reads CASATRGAHEQYF. DNA of the CDR3: TGTGCCAGCGCGACCCGCGGGGCCCACGAGCAGTACTTC.

This clonotype was seen repeatedly, ten times or more. As DNA, the CDR3 is TGTGCCAGCAGCTTAGTAGCAGAAGGGATAGATACGCAGTATTTT. Residues: CASSLVAEGIDTQYF. The rearrangement links TRBV7-6 to TRBJ2-3; D is uncertain. V was cut by 1 base and J by 5 bases, with 13 bases left in between. The CDR3 spans 15 residues. CDR1 is SGHVS, CDR2 FNYEAQ, per germline.

This clonotype was observed a handful of times. The V and J genes are TRBV30 and TRBJ2-6; D gene ambiguous. Trimming left V 0 bases short and J 0 bases short, with 9 bases between. The germline gives CDR1 GTSNPN, CDR2 SVGIG (reference sequence). This CDR3 is 16 amino acids long. Here the CDR3 DNA reads TGTGCCTGGAGTGTACATATGAGCTCTGGGGCCAACGTCCTGACTTTC. Translated: CAWSVHMSSGANVLTF.

J is TRBJ2-2 and V is TRBV27; D could derive from TRBD1 or TRBD2 (6 bases each). There are 11 residues in the CDR3. CDR1 MNHEY and CDR2 SMNVEV come from the germline V gene (reference sequence). Trimming removed 10 bases at V and 11 bases at J, with 14 bases between. The CDR3 DNA reads TGTGCCATCGGGGGTGGGACAGAGCTGTTTTTT. The encoded protein is CAIGGGTELFF.

This clonotype has a count of ten or more. The chain carries TRBV6-1 and TRBJ1-1, with D perhaps TRBD1 (5 bases). Trimming took off 5 bases at V and 1 base at J, with 14 bases between the two ends. In germline, CDR1 is MNHNS, CDR2 SASEGT. CDR3 size: 15 residues. The CDR3 coding sequence is TGTGCCAGCAGTTATGGGGACGCTTGGAACACTGAAGCTTTCTTT. It is translated as CASSYGDAWNTEAFF.